The rows below give T cell receptor beta chains drawn from one sample of a study of blood T cell repertoires in COVID-19. Here immunoSEQ multiplex PCR was the method, and the copy in TCRdb shows in-frame clones only, minus some. Among around 250,000 clones, 70% to 90% were seen once, and the ten largest hold roughly 4.6%. Sequencing used peripheral blood. These receptors were obtained from a man aged 50 or older with active or convalescent COVID-19. CDR3s include the opening cysteine and the closing phenylalanine or tryptophan. D genes are given only for firm matches. Clone sizes are given selectively: once, few, many, or a class where the clone is expanded.

TRBV2	.	TRBJ1-2	TRBD1	CASSPGTAFYGYTF	TGTGCCAGCAGTCCAGGGACAGCGTTCTATGGCTACACCTTC
TRBV2	.	TRBJ2-3	.	CASIQGLSVGYTQYF	TGTGCCAGCATTCAGGGACTCTCTGTCGGATATACGCAGTATTTT
TRBV27	once	TRBJ1-5	TRBD1	CASSLFAPRGPNSSDQPQHF	TGTGCCAGCAGTCTTTTCGCTCCAAGGGGGCCCAATAGCAGTGATCAGCCCCAGCATTTT
TRBV9	once	TRBJ2-1	TRBD2	CASSSSGWGYNEQFF	TGTGCCAGCAGCAGTAGCGGGTGGGGCTACAATGAGCAGTTCTTC
TRBV6-2/TRBV6-3	once	TRBJ2-1	.	CASSYVHTDRGAGDPNEQFF	TGTGCCAGCAGTTACGTCCACACTGATAGGGGGGCGGGAGACCCCAATGAGCAGTTCTTC
TRBV7-5	.	TRBJ2-1	.	CVRSIRRALAGALDEQFF	TGTGTCAGAAGCATAAGACGCGCGCTAGCGGGAGCACTTGATGAGCAGTTCTTC
TRBV5-1	.	TRBJ2-1	.	CASSLGTSRGNEQFF	TGCGCCAGCAGCTTGGGAACTAGCAGGGGGAATGAGCAGTTCTTC
TRBV15	.	TRBJ1-4	.	CATSRDWGVREKLFF	TGTGCCACCAGCAGAGATTGGGGAGTTCGTGAAAAACTGTTTTTT
TRBV30	.	TRBJ2-1	.	CAWSVKGYAYNEQFF	TGTGCCTGGAGTGTAAAGGGGTATGCCTACAATGAGCAGTTCTTC
TRBV6-6	few	TRBJ2-1	.	CASSPPVASPGTHYNEQFF	TGTGCCAGCAGTCCCCCAGTGGCCTCTCCCGGGACACACTACAATGAGCAGTTCTTC
TRBV5-1	.	TRBJ2-1	.	CASSLVPEGEQFF	TGCGCCAGCAGCTTGGTCCCGGAGGGTGAGCAGTTCTTC
TRBV7-9	.	TRBJ1-5	TRBD1	CASSAGQGHNQPQHF	TGTGCCAGCAGCGCAGGACAGGGGCACAATCAGCCCCAGCATTTT
TRBV3-1/TRBV3-2	.	TRBJ2-1	TRBD1	CASSQGGGRNEQFF	TGTGCCAGCAGCCAAGGAGGGGGCCGGAATGAGCAGTTCTTC
TRBV7-3	.	TRBJ2-1	.	CASALSLPDEQFF	TGTGCCAGCGCGCTTTCTCTCCCGGATGAGCAGTTCTTC
TRBV30	.	TRBJ2-7	TRBD2	CAWKREDEQYF	TGTGCCTGGAAGCGGGAAGACGAGCAGTACTTC
TRBV7-2	.	TRBJ1-2	TRBD1	CASSLGTGGYTF	TGTGCCAGCAGCTTGGGGACAGGGGGCTACACCTTC
TRBV28	once	TRBJ1-3	TRBD1	CASRLGTGHSGNTIYF	TGTGCCAGCAGACTAGGGACAGGTCACTCTGGAAACACCATATATTTT
TRBV25-1	.	TRBJ1-1	.	CASSESLRGTEAFF	TGTGCCAGCAGTGAATCACTTCGGGGGACCGAAGCTTTCTTT
TRBV5-1	once	TRBJ2-5	.	CASSLGGREQETQYF	TGCGCCAGCAGCTTGGGTGGCAGGGAACAAGAGACCCAGTACTTC
TRBV24-1	.	TRBJ2-7	.	CATADSGVGEQYF	TGTGCCACGGCAGACTCAGGGGTGGGCGAGCAGTACTTC
TRBV5-1	.	TRBJ1-2	.	CASSQNSNYGYTF	TGCGCCAGCAGTCAGAATTCTAACTATGGCTACACCTTC
TRBV7-8	.	TRBJ2-1	TRBD2	CASSTQRTSGRAYNEQFF	TGTGCCAGCAGCACACAGAGAACTAGCGGGAGAGCCTACAATGAGCAGTTCTTC
TRBV2	.	TRBJ1-3	.	CASSDFPRQGNTIYF	TGTGCCAGCAGTGATTTTCCTAGGCAGGGAAACACCATATATTTT
TRBV4-1	.	TRBJ1-5	.	CASSQDKGYQPQHF	TGCGCCAGCAGCCAAGATAAGGGGTATCAGCCCCAGCATTTT
TRBV11-2	.	TRBJ2-1	TRBD2	CASSLQPRAGVNEQFF	TGTGCCAGCAGCTTACAGCCCAGAGCGGGAGTGAATGAGCAGTTCTTC
TRBV4-2	.	TRBJ2-1	.	CASSPDTRTGPNNEQFF	TGTGCCAGCAGCCCAGACACCCGGACTGGTCCAAACAATGAGCAGTTCTTC
TRBV28	.	TRBJ1-1	.	CASSSLWGKLRAFF	TGTGCCAGCAGTTCCCTATGGGGCAAGTTGCGGGCTTTCTTT
TRBV5-6	.	TRBJ2-7	TRBD1	CASSPLGTGQSEQYF	TGTGCCAGCAGCCCCCTCGGGACAGGGCAAAGCGAGCAGTACTTC
TRBV4-3	few	TRBJ1-2	.	CASSQVANQVGYGYTF	TGCGCCAGCAGCCAAGTAGCGAACCAGGTTGGCTATGGCTACACCTTC
TRBV5-5	.	TRBJ1-1	TRBD1	CASRLQGLGTEAFF	TGTGCCAGCAGGCTACAGGGGTTGGGCACTGAAGCTTTCTTT
TRBV10-3	.	TRBJ2-1	TRBD2	CAISQTSGRGSEQFF	TGTGCCATCAGTCAAACTAGCGGGAGGGGTAGTGAGCAGTTCTTC
TRBV5-8	.	TRBJ1-6	TRBD1	CASSTTGGYGSPLHF	TGTGCCAGCAGCACGACAGGGGGATATGGTTCACCCCTCCACTTT
TRBV6-5	.	TRBJ2-3	TRBD2	CASNAGGADTQYF	TGTGCCAGCAATGCGGGGGGGGCAGATACGCAGTATTTT
TRBV6-1	.	TRBJ1-3	.	CASSEASLFSGNTIYF	TGTGCCAGCAGTGAAGCGTCTCTCTTCTCTGGAAACACCATATATTTT
TRBV5-1	.	TRBJ2-7	TRBD2	CASSLGGLREQYF	TGCGCCAGCAGCTTGGGGGGACTACGCGAGCAGTACTTC
TRBV10-3	.	TRBJ1-1	TRBD1	CAISGSGGTGAPAEAFF	TGTGCCATCAGTGGAAGTGGGGGGACAGGGGCCCCCGCTGAAGCTTTCTTT
TRBV11-2	.	TRBJ1-1	TRBD1	CASSGVFGTGGTEAFF	TGTGCCAGCAGCGGGGTTTTCGGGACAGGGGGCACTGAAGCTTTCTTT
TRBV28	once	TRBJ2-7	.	CASSLSTRTEVSYEQYF	TGTGCCAGCAGTTTATCCACCCGAACGGAGGTTTCCTACGAGCAGTACTTC
TRBV4-3	.	TRBJ2-1	TRBD2	CASSQEELAGHNEQFF	TGCGCCAGCAGCCAAGAGGAGCTAGCGGGCCACAATGAGCAGTTCTTC
TRBV6-5	.	TRBJ2-2	.	CASRATNTGELFF	TGTGCCAGCAGAGCCACGAACACCGGGGAGCTGTTTTTT
TRBV13	.	TRBJ2-3	TRBD2	CASSTRLASEPDTQYF	TGTGCCAGCAGCACGAGACTAGCGAGTGAGCCAGATACGCAGTATTTT
TRBV5-8	.	TRBJ2-7	.	CASSNLFERGYEQYF	TGTGCCAGCAGCAACCTTTTCGAACGGGGCTACGAGCAGTACTTC
TRBV4-1	.	TRBJ1-6	.	CASSQGTWSGSPLHF	TGCGCCAGCAGCCAAGGGACTTGGTCGGGATCACCCCTCCACTTT
TRBV2	.	TRBJ1-4	TRBD1	CASSLTGGSEKLFF	TGTGCCAGCAGTTTGACAGGGGGCAGTGAAAAACTGTTTTTT
TRBV12-5	.	TRBJ2-5	.	CASWSSEEETQYF	TGTGCTAGTTGGTCTAGCGAGGAAGAGACCCAGTACTTC
TRBV27	.	TRBJ1-6	.	CASGEISPLHF	TGTGCCAGCGGGGAGATATCACCCCTCCACTTT
TRBV5-4	.	TRBJ2-7	TRBD2	CASSSKSGTSSYEQYF	TGTGCCAGCAGCTCCAAGTCCGGGACTAGCTCCTACGAGCAGTACTTC
TRBV11-2	.	TRBJ2-5	.	CASSSFPYRDQETQYF	TGTGCCAGCAGCTCCTTCCCTTACAGGGACCAAGAGACCCAGTACTTC
TRBV5-1	once	TRBJ2-5	.	CASSSRETQYF	TGCGCCAGCAGCTCGAGAGAGACCCAGTACTTC
TRBV7-8	.	TRBJ2-7	.	CASSQGRAGVAEQYF	TGTGCCAGCAGCCAGGGGAGGGCAGGGGTCGCCGAGCAGTACTTC
TRBV11-2	.	TRBJ1-6	TRBD1	CASSPRGTGINENSPLHF	TGTGCCAGCAGCCCACGAGGGACAGGGATAAATGAAAATTCACCCCTCCACTTT
TRBV3-1/TRBV3-2	once	TRBJ2-4	TRBD2	CASSGDEGRGIQYF	TGTGCCAGCAGCGGGGACGAAGGGAGGGGCATTCAGTACTTC
TRBV3-1/TRBV3-2	.	TRBJ2-7	TRBD2	CASSLSGMSSYEQYF	TGTGCCAGCAGCCTTAGCGGGATGAGCTCCTACGAGCAGTACTTC
TRBV9	.	TRBJ2-1	.	CASSVVGGSYNEQFF	TGTGCCAGCAGCGTAGTGGGCGGGTCCTACAATGAGCAGTTCTTC
TRBV5-6	.	TRBJ2-7	TRBD1	CASSFRQGFNEQYF	TGTGCCAGCAGCTTTAGACAGGGTTTCAACGAGCAGTACTTC